These 15 T cell receptor beta chains were all obtained from the same sample, sequenced in a study of cytomegalovirus exposure and HLA in healthy donors. This PCR relied on a set of 60 Vbeta primers and 13 Jbeta primers. Profiled with immunoSEQ multiplex PCR; TCRdb holds only in-frame clones, not every one. The sample includes 150,000 to 200,000 clones, approximately 80% seen only once; the top ten take roughly 15%. Sequenced input: PBMCs. Source of these receptors: a woman aged 25 to 45 in good health and CMV-seropositive.

CDR3 residues: CASSVENTYNEQFF. In DNA, the CDR3 is TGCGCCAGCAGTGTGGAGAACACCTACAATGAGCAGTTCTTC. V usage is TRBV5-1 and J usage is TRBJ2-1, with D unresolved. Germline loops: CDR1 SGHRS, CDR2 YFSETQ. This CDR3 has 14 residues. The V end was cut by 5 bases, the J end by 2 bases, with 11 bases between.

The chain links TRBV5-1 to TRBJ2-5; perhaps TRBD1 as D (5 bases). With 5 bases removed from V and 5 bases from J, the gap between germline ends came to 13 bases. The CDR3 spans 13 residues. Germline CDR1 and CDR2: SGHRS and YFSETQ. The CDR3 here is CASRPDSQETQYF. In DNA form, the CDR3 reads TGCGCCAGCAGGCCCGACAGTCAGGAGACCCAGTACTTC.

The gene calls are TRBV4-1 and TRBJ2-7; TRBD2 agrees at 9 bases. Germline values: CDR1 MGHRA, CDR2 YSYEKL. CDR3 size: 16 residues. Losses at the gene ends were 4 bases for V and 2 bases for J; bases not matched to a gene: 9. CDR3 DNA sequence: TGCGCCAGCAGCCGCGCCGCGGGACTAGCCGCCTACGAGCAGTACTTC. It codes for CASSRAAGLAAYEQYF.

This clone was seen just once. The chain couples TRBV7-8 to TRBJ2-2; the D gene is possibly TRBD1 (5 bases). The germline V and J ends were trimmed by 4 bases and 4 bases, with 13 bases remaining between them. Germline lookup yields CDR1 SGHVS and CDR2 FQNEAQ. The CDR3 extends over 15 amino acids. CDR3 in amino acids: CASSSQRGLTGELFF. In DNA, the CDR3 is TGTGCCAGCAGCTCCCAAAGGGGCCTCACCGGGGAGCTGTTTTTT.

CDR3 DNA sequence: TGTGCCAGCAGCTTTCCCAGCGACAGGGGCCCCTACGAGCAGTACTTC. It codes for CASSFPSDRGPYEQYF. The chain is built from TRBV7-9 and TRBJ2-7; the match to TRBD1 covers 8 bases. The ends lost 3 bases at V and 2 bases at J; junction bases unmatched: 9. The CDR3 runs to 16 residues. Germline CDR1 and CDR2: SEHNR and FQNEAQ (reference sequence).

This clone was found a few times. The chain combines TRBV15 with TRBJ2-7; possible D gene TRBD1, 6 bases. This CDR3 comprises 15 residues. Germline loops: CDR1 LNHNV, CDR2 YYDKDF (reference sequence). Trimming pared 5 bases from V and 7 bases from J, leaving 21 bases between. In DNA, the CDR3 is TGTGCCACCAGCCTCCATCGGGACATGGCCCCTGAGCAGTACTTC. Translation gives CATSLHRDMAPEQYF.

The rearrangement joins TRBV11-3 to TRBJ2-5, with 12 bases lining up with TRBD2. CDR3 length equals 18 residues. V trimming: 3 bases; J trimming: 5 bases; junction bases outside the gene matches: 13. CDR1 is SGHNT, CDR2 YENEEA, per germline. The CDR3 protein is CASSFRGSTSGSRETQYF. CDR3 sequence (DNA): TGTGCCAGCAGCTTCCGGGGCTCGACTAGCGGGAGTAGGGAGACCCAGTACTTC.

The genes are TRBV18 and TRBJ1-2, with TRBD1 matching 7 bases. V shed 3 bases and J 6 bases; nucleotides not matched to a gene: 7. The germline gives CDR1 KGHSH, CDR2 LQKENI. CDR3 length: 14 amino acids. CDR3 in DNA: TGTGCCAGCTCACCGGGTTCCAGGGGGAATGGCTACACCTTC. Amino acid sequence: CASSPGSRGNGYTF.

The gene calls are TRBV4-1 and TRBJ1-6; D may be TRBD1 (5 bases). The CDR3 has 15 residues. Germline CDR1 is MGHRA and CDR2 is YSYEKL. V was trimmed by 2 bases and J by 5 bases, leaving 10 bases between them. The DNA for the CDR3 is TGCGCCAGCAGCCAATACCGACAGAATAATTCACCCCTCCACTTT. Protein product: CASSQYRQNNSPLHF.

V gene TRBV7-2 combines with J gene TRBJ2-3; D is perhaps TRBD2 (7 bases). V lost 1 base, J lost 4 bases, and 12 bases lay in between. The germline V gene has CDR1 SGHTA and CDR2 FQGNSA. This CDR3 comprises 15 residues. This CDR3 is CASSLGGGRSDTQYF. In DNA form, the CDR3 reads TGTGCCAGCAGCTTAGGGGGGGGGCGCTCAGATACGCAGTATTTT.

This clone was counted only a few times. This rearrangement joins TRBV28 to TRBJ1-2; weak D call: TRBD1 (5 bases). This CDR3 has 14 amino acids. CDR1 and CDR2 (germline): MDHEN, SYDVKM. V shed 3 bases and J shed 0 bases, with 8 bases lying between them. This CDR3 reads CASSFSGTNYGYTF. CDR3 nucleotides: TGTGCCAGCAGTTTTTCAGGGACTAACTATGGCTACACCTTC.

The rearrangement uses TRBV11-3 and TRBJ1-4; TRBD1 matches at 10 bases. The CDR3 totals 14 residues. The germline CDR1 and CDR2 sequences are SGHNT and YENEEA. The ends lost 6 bases at V and 8 bases at J; junction bases unmatched: 6. CDR3 sequence: CASRSGQGNEKLFF. CDR3 DNA sequence: TGTGCCAGCAGGTCGGGACAGGGGAACGAAAAACTGTTTTTT. Using reference TRBV11-3 and TRBJ1-4 for the parts outside the CDR3, the full variable domain is EAGVVQSPRYKIIEKKQPVAFWCNPISGHNTLYWYLQNLGQGPELLIRYENEEAVDDSQLPKDRFSAERLKGVDSTLKIQPAELGDSAVYLCASRSGQGNEKLFFGSGTQLSVL.

With respect to this clone: The limits of the CDR3 on the DNA are not certain, so only TCRdb's listed CDR3 is given. The J gene is TRBJ1-5, the V gene TRBV28; the table's D call TRBD1 went unverified against the DNA. Germline assignment: CDR1 MDHEN and CDR2 SYDVKM. Both ends counted, the CDR3 spans 15 residues. The CDR3 protein is CASSSSDRVGQPQHF.

The rearrangement links TRBV6-5 to TRBJ2-5; possibly TRBD1 for D (6 bases). The length of the CDR3 is 15 residues. Trimming shortened V by 2 bases and J by 2 bases, and 12 bases separated the two germline ends. From germline, CDR1 is MNHEY and CDR2 SVGAGI. The chain's CDR3 is CASSYTTGLQETQYF. The CDR3 bases are TGTGCCAGCAGTTACACGACAGGTTTACAAGAGACCCAGTACTTC.

The chain is built from TRBV5-6 and TRBJ2-3, with D maybe TRBD2 (5 bases). The V and J ends lost 0 bases and 0 bases respectively, with 11 bases between them. CDR1 and CDR2 from the germline V gene are SGHDT and YYEEEE. The CDR3 is 16 residues long. The CDR3 loop reads CASSLASGGSTDTQYF. CDR3 DNA: TGTGCCAGCAGCTTGGCGTCGGGCGGGAGCACAGATACGCAGTATTTT.